A single count supports the clone carrying this TCR beta chain. Its matching antigen is unknown. At one of its ends the junction is not consistent with the germline gene, which may arise from a read error. The data were taken from a study of tumor-infiltrating lymphocytes in primary liver carcinoma. Between roughly 20 and 33 mg of unsorted bulk tissue served as the source from which RNA and DNA were co-extracted. Patients diagnosed with primary liver carcinoma received treatment through surgical resection. Total RNA (around 0.45 ug) served as template for TCR beta cDNA synthesis primed by a constant-region primer. Libraries of TCR beta came from three nested multiplex PCR rounds with slightly modified ARM-PCR. With TRBV1-TRBV30 forward primers and a C-beta reverse primer, the first two PCR rounds were run for nine to eleven cycles each. TCRdb re-derived calls from the multiplex PCR reads in MiXCR, one entry per CDR3 protein. The sample holds 90,000 to 100,000 distinct CDR3 sequences; about 70% are singletons and the top ten take 9.5%.

Study-wide findings and caveats: Merely about 8-24% of top clones occurred in all five tumor regions. Tumor region pairs shared more overlap than did tumor-adjacent and tumor-blood pairs.

CDR3 length: 18 residues. The germline CDR1 and CDR2 sequences are KGHSH and LQKENI. This receptor was identified in a woman aged 60 to 75 with primary liver carcinoma and hepatitis B virus infection. The sequenced material came from liver tumor tissue from sampling region 5. Subset of the sample: tumor region T5, tumor centre. This chain joins TRBV18 and TRBJ2-6; 9 bases are shared with TRBD1. The chain's CDR3 is CASSPKDRGNSGANVRTF. CDR3 coding DNA: TGTGCCAGCTCGCCTAAAGACAGGGGGAATTCTGGGGCCAACGTCCGGACTTTC.